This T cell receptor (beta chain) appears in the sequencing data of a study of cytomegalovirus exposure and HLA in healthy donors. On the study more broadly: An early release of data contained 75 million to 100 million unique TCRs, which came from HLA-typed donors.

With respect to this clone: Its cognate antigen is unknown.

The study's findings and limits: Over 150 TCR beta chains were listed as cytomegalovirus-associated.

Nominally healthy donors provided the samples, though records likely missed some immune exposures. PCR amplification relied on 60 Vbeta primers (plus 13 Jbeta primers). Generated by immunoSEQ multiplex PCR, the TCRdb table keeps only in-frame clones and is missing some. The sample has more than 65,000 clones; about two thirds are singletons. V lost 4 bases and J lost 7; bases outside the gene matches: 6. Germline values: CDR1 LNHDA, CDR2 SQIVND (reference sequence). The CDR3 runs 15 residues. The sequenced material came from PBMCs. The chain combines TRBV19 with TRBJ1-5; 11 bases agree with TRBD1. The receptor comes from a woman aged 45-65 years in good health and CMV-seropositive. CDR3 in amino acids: CASSTGQGVAQPQHF. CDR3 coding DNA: TGTGCCAGTAGTACGGGACAGGGGGTAGCCCAGCCCCAGCATTTT.